This TCR beta chain emerged from a study of monozygotic twins with inflammatory bowel disease (dated by TCRdb to between 2017 and 2020). Concerning the study at large: The full study comprised around 28 monozygotic twin pairs: nine German pairs (four IBD-concordant, five IBD-discordant) and 19 IBD-discordant Danish pairs. Each individual had, on average, about 151 000 unique TCRalpha sequences and 181 000 unique TCRbeta sequences available for analysis. Disease-associated traits were sought mainly through comparisons between IBD patients and their genetically identical healthy co-twins within discordant pairs.

Study-wide findings and limitations: No difference in repertoire similarity was observed between concordant and discordant twins, possibly owing to limited statistical power. TCRbeta repertoire diversity, by inverse Simpson index, was decreased in IBD patients compared with their healthy co-twins. Compared with healthy twins, IBD patients shared fewer clonotypes with other individuals, and the difference was most pronounced in patients with signs of disease activity. Because patients received different immunosuppressive treatments, the repertoires may have picked up extra background noise and variability between individuals. No single strong signal or clonotype linked to IBD turned up in the results, so the idea that one exists was not supported. Different T cell subtypes could not be distinguished in the analysis.

The library was made by 5' RACE. Preparation of each TCR library used 3,500 to 4,500 ng of total RNA. For each sample, cDNA was synthesized in eight separate reactions using SMARTScribe reverse transcriptase. During cDNA synthesis, unique molecular identifiers containing a 6-nucleotide sample barcode were introduced by template switching. TCRalpha and TCRbeta cDNA was amplified by two nested PCRs of 16 and 9 cycles, with bead purification after each PCR. Before amplification, the cDNA was both treated with uracil DNA-glycosylase and purified with the QIAquick PCR purification kit. The second PCR was the step at which Illumina TruSeq-compatible adapters and sample-specific barcodes were added. Library quality and concentration were assessed using TapeStation and Qubit, and roughly 5 ng of each library was pooled. Pooled libraries were sequenced on an Illumina HiSeq2500 single-index Rapid Run with 2 x 100 bp reads and custom sequencing primers. Concerning the study's data processing: PCR and sequencing errors were corrected by UMI-based consensus assembly using MiGEC version 1.2.6. MiXCR version 2.1.1 was used to carry out V(D)J alignment, clonotype assembly and CDR3 extraction. Normalisation of gene usage, clonotype sharing and MAIT/NKT TCR abundance was achieved by analysing the top 1000, 10 000 and 20 000 clonotypes per sample. After downsampling to 27 000 UMIs, diversity was calculated as the inverse Simpson index using the vegan R package. Statistical testing used paired Mann-Whitney U tests on the discordant twin pairs and applied Benjamini-Hochberg correction for multiple testing. Once TCRdb had reprocessed the reads, it stored one entry per CDR3 protein sequence and supplied no DNA. In this record, the V and J calls reflect TCRdb's handling and not the investigators' own analysis. The sample's records list 200,000 to 250,000 distinct CDR3 sequences. The ten most abundant clones make up roughly 8% of the sample.

As regards this clonotype: What antigen it recognizes has not been identified.

From each donor, a roughly 2.7 ml peripheral blood sample was collected into PAXgene tubes and stored at -80 degrees C. Without T cell sorting, total RNA was isolated from whole blood using the PAXgene blood miRNA kit on an automated QIAcube. Peripheral blood from monozygotic twin pairs, either concordant or discordant for inflammatory bowel disease, underwent deep TCRalpha and TCRbeta repertoire profiling that used unique molecular barcoding. Smoking habits were recorded for all twin pairs, and individuals were classified as current, former or never smokers. Sequenced input: blood. The clonotype originates from a human donor with ulcerative colitis or Crohn's disease, or a healthy co-twin of an affected twin (not recorded which).

The CDR3 region has the sequence CASSPWSGTSGAGTGELFF. The chain is encoded by TRBV4-2 joined to TRBJ2-2; as DNA is missing, the TRBD2 call by TCRdb cannot be tested. The CDR3 spans 19 residues, from the cysteine through the phenylalanine. DNA for this receptor is not on file. CDR1 and CDR2, per the germline V gene, are LGHNA and YNFKEQ.